This TCR beta chain was retrieved from a study of blood T cell repertoires in COVID-19 (TCRdb year 2020). For context, the study as a whole: Recovered participants in ImmuneRACE Cohort 3 were defined as having two consecutive negative NP/OP PCR tests, clearance from a healthcare professional, or resolution of symptoms. A freely available public database, intended as a resource for researchers studying the immune response to SARS-CoV-2, is where the repertoires were released. The dataset comprised deeply sampled blood TCRbeta repertoires from subjects exposed to, actively infected with, or recovered from COVID-19. Where HLA class I and class II types were available, the types were taken from metadata supplied by the sample provider, not from assay-based typing. The sample metadata nearly always contained a de-identified subject ID, COVID-19 status, age in years and sex. Samples came from the ongoing ImmuneRACE study (first 160 participants) plus 1,254 subjects from 6 global collaborators. The prospective study material was composed of cDNA or gDNA derived from T cells, B-cell-depleted T cells, or PBMCs. Collaborator samples came from the United States, Italy and Spain and covered acute and convalescent phases of COVID-19.

Study-level results and caveats: Clinical and demographic metadata were provided uncurated, with the amount varying by source and participant.

Participants in the prospective study were aged 18 to 89 years, lived in under 30 United States geographic areas, and enrolled through a virtual design. In the prospective study, participants were assigned to cohorts based on the clinical history participants reported in a screening survey and a study questionnaire. In the prospective study, whole blood, serum and a nasopharyngeal or oropharyngeal swab were collected from each participant by mobile phlebotomists. Over an approximately 2-month period, participants in the prospective study had the option of providing additional blood draws and questionnaires. Before DNA extraction, prospective study blood samples were shipped either frozen or at room temperature. From the germline V gene, CDR1 is SGHRS and CDR2 is YFSETQ. Trimming accounts for 2 bases at V and 5 bases at J, while the number of junction bases matched to no gene is 8. The CDR3 has 16 amino acids, counting the end cysteine and phenylalanine. The read is trimmed to its CDR3 DNA, 48 bases read in frame from base 1.

As concerns this clone: The antigen it binds to is not known. The input lacks base qualities; no much larger clone sits a single base away.

TCRbeta CDR3 regions were amplified from genomic DNA using the immunoSEQ Assay, a bias-controlled multiplex PCR. Per the source publication's procedure: The number of nucleated cells in each sample was estimated by amplification of reference gene primers within the assay. To quantify the absolute abundance of each unique TCRbeta CDR3 rearrangement, sequence reads were collapsed and filtered. For each sample, productive Simpson clonality was calculated as the square root of Simpson's diversity index over productive rearrangements. Here the immuneACCESS table is served through TCRdb, limited to in-frame sequences with V and J called. Missing clones are a known gap in these copies; in checked studies unresolved V genes cover under half, and the rest lacks a known reason. D and trimming come from the DNA, and the V and J calls and clone size come from that table. For this sample the table gives around 140,000 clones, of which around 82% were detected only once. Of the sample, under 4.5% falls within the top ten clones.

Sequences were obtained from PBMCs or T cells enriched from blood (not recorded which). The receptor was derived from a man aged 45-65 years in a cohort exposed to, infected with or recovered from COVID-19 (not recorded which). The chain is made from TRBV5-1 and TRBJ2-1, and 9 junctional nucleotides match TRBD2. The CDR3 reads as follows: CASSFQLAGAHNEQFF. The sequence in DNA is TGCGCCAGCAGCTTTCAGTTAGCGGGAGCTCACAATGAGCAGTTCTTC.